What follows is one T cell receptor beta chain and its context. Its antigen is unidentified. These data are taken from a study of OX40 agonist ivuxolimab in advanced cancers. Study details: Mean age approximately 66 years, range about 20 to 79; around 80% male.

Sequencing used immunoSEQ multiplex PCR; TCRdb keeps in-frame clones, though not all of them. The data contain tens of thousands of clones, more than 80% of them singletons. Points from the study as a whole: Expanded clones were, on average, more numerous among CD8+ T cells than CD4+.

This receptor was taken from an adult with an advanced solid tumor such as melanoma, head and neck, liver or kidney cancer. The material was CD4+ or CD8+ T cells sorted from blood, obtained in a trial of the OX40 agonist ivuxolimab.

In DNA, the CDR3 is TGTGCCAGCAGCTTAGGGGGGGACAGTTCCTACGAGCAGTACTTC. Translated, it gives CASSLGGDSSYEQYF. The rearrangement uses TRBV11-3 and TRBJ2-7; D perhaps matches TRBD1 (7 bases). CDR1 is SGHNT, CDR2 YENEEA, per germline. The CDR3 sequence is 15 residues long. Trimming removed 1 base at V and 1 base at J, with 11 bases between.